Listed below are T cell receptor beta chains from one sample, sequenced in a study of control samples from healthy donors and cancer patients. Using immunoSEQ multiplex PCR, the repertoire was profiled, and TCRdb retains in-frame clones only, with some absent. The profile shows approximately 24,000 clones, 82% of them singletons. The sequenced sample consisted of PBMCs. Source of these receptors: a man aged 55 to 69 with colorectal cancer. The CDR3 runs from the conserved cysteine through the conserved F or W. The order of the fields is V gene, clone size, J gene, D gene, CDR3 DNA, CDR3 protein. The D gene is left open where the match is weak. Size is omitted from some rows. Given values are once, few, many or a class for expanded clones.

V: TRBV19
size: .
J: TRBJ1-2
D: .
DNA: TGTGCCAGTACCCTAGGACCTGGCTACACCTTC
CDR3: CASTLGPGYTF

V: TRBV7-9
size: few
J: TRBJ1-2
D: .
DNA: TGTGCCAGCAGCAAACAGGGAAATAACTATGGCTACACCTTC
CDR3: CASSKQGNNYGYTF

V: TRBV5-1
size: .
J: TRBJ2-3
D: .
DNA: TGCGCCAGCATCCGGTCGCCAGGCACAGATACGCAGTATTTT
CDR3: CASIRSPGTDTQYF

V: TRBV7-9
size: .
J: TRBJ1-1
D: TRBD1
DNA: TGTGCCAGCAGCTTAGAGGACAGGGGGCTCTTCTTT
CDR3: CASSLEDRGLFF

V: TRBV2
size: once
J: TRBJ2-2
D: .
DNA: TGTGCCAGCAGTACCAGAGGCGGGGAGCTGTTTTTT
CDR3: CASSTRGGELFF

V: TRBV18
size: .
J: TRBJ2-3
D: .
DNA: TGTGCCAGCTCACCCTGGGACGCGGCGCCAGATACGCAGTATTTT
CDR3: CASSPWDAAPDTQYF

V: TRBV5-1
size: .
J: TRBJ2-3
D: TRBD1
DNA: TGCGCCAGCAGCCCCGGACAGGGGGGCACAGATACGCAGTATTTT
CDR3: CASSPGQGGTDTQYF

V: TRBV30
size: .
J: TRBJ2-1
D: .
DNA: TGTGCCTGGCTTCCCCCTTGGGGGACCTCCTACAATGAGCAGTTCTTC
CDR3: CAWLPPWGTSYNEQFF

V: TRBV10-3
size: once
J: TRBJ1-1
D: .
DNA: TGTGCCATCAGTGATAGGTGGAACACTGAAGCTTTCTTT
CDR3: CAISDRWNTEAFF

V: TRBV7-2
size: .
J: TRBJ2-5
D: .
DNA: TGTGCCAGCAGCTTAGGACTAGTGGGAGAGACCCAGTACTTC
CDR3: CASSLGLVGETQYF

V: TRBV6-5
size: .
J: TRBJ2-3
D: .
DNA: TGTGCCAGCGGAGGGTCCTCTAGCACAGATACGCAGTATTTT
CDR3: CASGGSSSTDTQYF

V: TRBV27
size: .
J: TRBJ1-6
D: TRBD1
DNA: TGTGCCAGCAGGTCTTGGGGACAGGGGCGTAATTCACCCCTCCACTTT
CDR3: CASRSWGQGRNSPLHF

V: TRBV5-6
size: .
J: TRBJ2-3
D: TRBD2
DNA: TGTGCCAGCAGCTTGCGGGGGGGCACAGATACGCAGTATTTT
CDR3: CASSLRGGTDTQYF

V: TRBV15
size: .
J: TRBJ2-1
D: .
DNA: TGTGCCACCAGCAGTCGTAGCTATGAGCAGTTCTTC
CDR3: CATSSRSYEQFF